This T cell receptor (beta chain) is from a study of T cell repertoires in cytomegalovirus infection. Study in general: From public TCR beta signatures came an indication of both CMV infection and matching HLA type.

Germline V gene sequence: CDR1 MNHEY, CDR2 SVGAGI. This CDR3 contains 15 residues. The junction had 9 bases not matched to a gene; V was cut back by 5 bases and J by 2 bases. TCRdb re-called the reads with MiXCR, one entry per CDR3 protein. This table holds 150,000 to 200,000 distinct CDR3 sequences, approximately 17% found once. The sample was CD8+ T cells from PBMCs. V and J are TRBV6-5 and TRBJ2-7; 7 positions agree with TRBD1. The TCR was taken from a human donor in good health (CMV status not recorded). Some clones in this sample may be carry-over from other donors' samples. CDR3 DNA: TGTGCCAGCAGTGAATCCTCCGGGACAGCCTACGAGCAGTACTTC. It codes for CASSESSGTAYEQYF.